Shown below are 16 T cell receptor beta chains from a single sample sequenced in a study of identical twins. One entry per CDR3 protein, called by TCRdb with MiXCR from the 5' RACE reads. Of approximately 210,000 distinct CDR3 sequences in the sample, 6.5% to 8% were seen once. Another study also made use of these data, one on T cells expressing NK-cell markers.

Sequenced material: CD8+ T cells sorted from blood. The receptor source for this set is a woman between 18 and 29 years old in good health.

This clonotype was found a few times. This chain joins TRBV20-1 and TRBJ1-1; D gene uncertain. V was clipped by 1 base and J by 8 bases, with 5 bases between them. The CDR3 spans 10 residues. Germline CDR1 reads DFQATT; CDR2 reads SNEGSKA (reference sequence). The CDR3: CSARGAEAFF. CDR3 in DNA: TGCAGTGCTAGAGGGGCGGAAGCTTTCTTT.

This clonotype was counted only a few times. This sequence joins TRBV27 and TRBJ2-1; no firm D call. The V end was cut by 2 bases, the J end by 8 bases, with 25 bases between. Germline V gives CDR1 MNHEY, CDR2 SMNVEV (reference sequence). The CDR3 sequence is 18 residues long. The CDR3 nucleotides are TGTGCCAGCAGTTTAGCCCGTTCGGTAATGCCCGGCGACGATGAGCAGTTCTTC. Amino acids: CASSLARSVMPGDDEQFF.

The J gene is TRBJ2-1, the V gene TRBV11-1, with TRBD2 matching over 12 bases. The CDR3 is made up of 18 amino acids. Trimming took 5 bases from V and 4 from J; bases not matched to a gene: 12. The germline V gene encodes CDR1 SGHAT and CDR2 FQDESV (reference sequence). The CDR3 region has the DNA TGTGCCAGCAGCCACAAGGTGACTAGCGGGGGACCATACAATGAGCAGTTCTTC. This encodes CASSHKVTSGGPYNEQFF.

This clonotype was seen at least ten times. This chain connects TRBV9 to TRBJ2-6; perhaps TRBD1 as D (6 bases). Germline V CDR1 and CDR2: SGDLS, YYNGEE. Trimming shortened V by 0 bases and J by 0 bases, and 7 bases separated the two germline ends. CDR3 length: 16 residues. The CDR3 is CASSVGDTSGANVLTF. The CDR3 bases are TGTGCCAGCAGCGTAGGGGACACCTCTGGGGCCAACGTCCTGACTTTC.

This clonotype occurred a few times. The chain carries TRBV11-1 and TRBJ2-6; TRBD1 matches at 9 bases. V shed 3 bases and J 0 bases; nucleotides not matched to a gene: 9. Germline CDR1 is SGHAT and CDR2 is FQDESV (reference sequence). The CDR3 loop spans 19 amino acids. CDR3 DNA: TGTGCCAGCAGCTTTTTATACAGGGGGCCTAGCTCTGGGGCCAACGTCCTGACTTTC. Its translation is CASSFLYRGPSSGANVLTF.

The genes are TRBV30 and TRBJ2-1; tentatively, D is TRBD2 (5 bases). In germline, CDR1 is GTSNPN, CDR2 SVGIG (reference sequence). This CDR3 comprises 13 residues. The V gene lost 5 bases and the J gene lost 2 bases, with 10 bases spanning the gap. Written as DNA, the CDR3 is TGTGCCTGGGGACTGGGGACCTACAATGAGCAGTTCTTC. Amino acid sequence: CAWGLGTYNEQFF.

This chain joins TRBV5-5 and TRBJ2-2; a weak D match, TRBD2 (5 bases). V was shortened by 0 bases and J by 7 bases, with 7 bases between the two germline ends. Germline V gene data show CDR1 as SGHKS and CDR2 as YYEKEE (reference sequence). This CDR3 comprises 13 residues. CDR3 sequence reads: CASSLERYGELFF. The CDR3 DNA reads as TGTGCCAGCAGCTTGGAGCGGTACGGGGAGCTGTTTTTT.

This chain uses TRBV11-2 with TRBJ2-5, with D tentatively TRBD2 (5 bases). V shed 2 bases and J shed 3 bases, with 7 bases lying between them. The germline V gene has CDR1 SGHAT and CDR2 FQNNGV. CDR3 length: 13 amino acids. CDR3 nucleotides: TGTGCCAGCAGCTTAACCGGGGAAGAGACCCAGTACTTC. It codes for CASSLTGEETQYF.

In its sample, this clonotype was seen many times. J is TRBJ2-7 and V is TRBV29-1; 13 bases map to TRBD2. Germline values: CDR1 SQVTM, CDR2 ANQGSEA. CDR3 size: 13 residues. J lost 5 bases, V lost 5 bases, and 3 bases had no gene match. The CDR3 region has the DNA TGCAGCGTTCTCGGGACTAGCGGGAACGAGCAGTACTTC. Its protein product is CSVLGTSGNEQYF.

In DNA form, the CDR3 reads TGCAGTGCTAGAATGGACACTGAAGCTTTCTTT. Encoded protein: CSARMDTEAFF. The genes are TRBV20-1 and TRBJ1-1; D remains unclear. The CDR3 is 11 amino acids. The V and J ends lost 2 bases and 3 bases respectively, with 4 bases between them. CDR1 is DFQATT, CDR2 SNEGSKA, per germline (reference sequence).

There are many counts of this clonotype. The CDR3 DNA follows: TGTGCCAGCAGCCATGAAGGGGACACTGAAGCTTTCTTT. It is translated as CASSHEGDTEAFF. The chain joins TRBV3-1 to TRBJ1-1, with D possibly matching TRBD1 (5 bases). Germline CDR1 and CDR2: LGHDT and YNNKEL (reference sequence). V shed 3 bases and J shed 3 bases, with 8 bases lying between them. The CDR3 has 13 amino acids.

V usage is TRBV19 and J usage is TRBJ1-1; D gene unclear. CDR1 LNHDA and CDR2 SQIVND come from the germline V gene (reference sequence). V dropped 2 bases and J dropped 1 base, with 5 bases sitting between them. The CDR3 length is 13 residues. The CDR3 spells CASSIYPNTEAFF. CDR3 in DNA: TGTGCCAGTAGTATATACCCGAACACTGAAGCTTTCTTT. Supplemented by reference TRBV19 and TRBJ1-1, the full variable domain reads DGGITQSPKYLFRKEGQNVTLSCEQNLNHDAMYWYRQDPGQGLRLIYYSQIVNDFQKGDIAEGYSVSREKKESFPLTVTSAQKNPTAFYLCASSIYPNTEAFFGQGTRLTVV.

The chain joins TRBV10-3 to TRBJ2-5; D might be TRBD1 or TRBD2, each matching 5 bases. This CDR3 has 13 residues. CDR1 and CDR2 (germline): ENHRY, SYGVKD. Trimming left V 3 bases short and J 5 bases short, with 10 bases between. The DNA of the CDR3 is TGTGCCATCAGTGAAGAGGGGTTGGAGACCCAGTACTTC. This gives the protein CAISEEGLETQYF.

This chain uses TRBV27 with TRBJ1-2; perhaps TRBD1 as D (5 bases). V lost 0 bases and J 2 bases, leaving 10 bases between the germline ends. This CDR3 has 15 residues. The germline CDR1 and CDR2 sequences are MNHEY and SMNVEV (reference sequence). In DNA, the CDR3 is TGTGCCAGCAGTTTATCGAGACAGAGCAACTATGGCTACACCTTC. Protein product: CASSLSRQSNYGYTF.

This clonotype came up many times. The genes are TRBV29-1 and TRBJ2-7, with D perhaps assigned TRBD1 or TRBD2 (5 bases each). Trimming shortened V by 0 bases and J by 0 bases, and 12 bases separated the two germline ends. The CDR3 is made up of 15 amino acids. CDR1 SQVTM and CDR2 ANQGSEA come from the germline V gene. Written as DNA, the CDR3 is TGCAGCGTTGAAGATCATGAGAGGGGCTCCTACGAGCAGTACTTC. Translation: CSVEDHERGSYEQYF.

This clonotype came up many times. CDR3 sequence: CASSETVLSYNEQFF. In nucleotides, the CDR3 is TGTGCCAGCAGCGAGACAGTTCTCTCCTACAATGAGCAGTTCTTC. V usage is TRBV9 and J usage is TRBJ2-1; D may be TRBD1 (5 bases). The CDR3 consists of 15 residues. The V end was cut by 3 bases, the J end by 0 bases, with 10 bases between. Germline-derived CDR1 and CDR2 are SGDLS and YYNGEE.